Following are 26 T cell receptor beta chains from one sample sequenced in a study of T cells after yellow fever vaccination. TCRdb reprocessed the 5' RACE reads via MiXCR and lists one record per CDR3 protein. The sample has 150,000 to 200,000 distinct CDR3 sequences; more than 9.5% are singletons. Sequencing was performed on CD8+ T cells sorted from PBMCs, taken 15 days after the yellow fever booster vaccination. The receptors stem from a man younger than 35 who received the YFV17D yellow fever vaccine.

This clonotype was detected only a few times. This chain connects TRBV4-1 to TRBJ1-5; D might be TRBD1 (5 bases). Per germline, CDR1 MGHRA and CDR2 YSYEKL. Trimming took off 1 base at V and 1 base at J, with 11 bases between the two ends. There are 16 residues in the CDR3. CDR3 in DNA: TGCGCCAGCAGCCAAGGTCCGGGGCGAAGCAATCAGCCCCAGCATTTT. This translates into CASSQGPGRSNQPQHF.

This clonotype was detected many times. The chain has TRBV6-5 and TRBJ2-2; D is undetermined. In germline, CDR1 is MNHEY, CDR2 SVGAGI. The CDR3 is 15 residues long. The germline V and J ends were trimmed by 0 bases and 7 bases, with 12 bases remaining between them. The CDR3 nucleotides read TGTGCCAGCAGTTACTCGACCTCGGGTCACGGGGAGCTGTTTTTT. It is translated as CASSYSTSGHGELFF.

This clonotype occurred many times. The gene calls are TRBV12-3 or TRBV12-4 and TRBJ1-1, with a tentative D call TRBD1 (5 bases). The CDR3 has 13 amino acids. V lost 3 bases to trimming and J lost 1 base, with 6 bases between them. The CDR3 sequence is CASSFGGNTEAFF. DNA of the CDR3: TGTGCCAGCAGTTTCGGGGGGAACACTGAAGCTTTCTTT.

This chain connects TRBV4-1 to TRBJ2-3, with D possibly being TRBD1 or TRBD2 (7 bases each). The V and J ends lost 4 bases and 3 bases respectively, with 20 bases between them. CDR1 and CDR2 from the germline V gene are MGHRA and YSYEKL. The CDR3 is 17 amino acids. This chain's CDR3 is CASSPPTAGGGTDTQYF. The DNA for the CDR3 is TGCGCCAGCAGCCCCCCAACAGCAGGGGGAGGGACAGATACGCAGTATTTT.

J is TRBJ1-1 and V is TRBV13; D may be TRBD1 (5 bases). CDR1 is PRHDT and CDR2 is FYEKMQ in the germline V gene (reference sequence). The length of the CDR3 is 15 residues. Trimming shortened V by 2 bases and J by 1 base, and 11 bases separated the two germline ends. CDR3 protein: CASSLSVDRNTEAFF. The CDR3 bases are TGTGCCAGCAGCTTATCGGTTGACAGGAACACTGAAGCTTTCTTT.

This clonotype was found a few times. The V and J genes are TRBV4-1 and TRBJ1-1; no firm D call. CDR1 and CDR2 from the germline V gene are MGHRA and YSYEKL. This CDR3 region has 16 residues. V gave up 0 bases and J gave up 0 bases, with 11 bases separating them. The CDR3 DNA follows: TGCGCCAGCAGCCAAGAACCTCAGATGCTGAACACTGAAGCTTTCTTT. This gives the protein CASSQEPQMLNTEAFF.

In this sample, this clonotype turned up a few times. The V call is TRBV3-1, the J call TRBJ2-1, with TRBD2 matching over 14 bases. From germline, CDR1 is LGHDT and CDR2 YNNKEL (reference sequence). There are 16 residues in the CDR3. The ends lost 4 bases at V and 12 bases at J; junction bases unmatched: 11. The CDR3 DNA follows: TGTGCCAGCAGCCCTAGAGGACTAGCGGGGGGCGTAGGGCAGTTCTTC. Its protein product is CASSPRGLAGGVGQFF.

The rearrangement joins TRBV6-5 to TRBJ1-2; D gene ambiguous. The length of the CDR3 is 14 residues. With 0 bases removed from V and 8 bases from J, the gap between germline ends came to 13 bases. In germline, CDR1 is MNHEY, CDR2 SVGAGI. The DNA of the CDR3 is TGTGCCAGCAGTTACTCTGGCACTGCTTTAGGCTACACCTTC. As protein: CASSYSGTALGYTF.

This CDR3 reads CAWSVQGDQPQHF. The CDR3 DNA follows: TGTGCCTGGAGTGTACAGGGGGATCAGCCCCAGCATTTT. The chain uses TRBV30 and TRBJ1-5; TRBD1 matches 8 bases. The CDR3 totals 13 residues. Trimming cost V 0 bases and J 5 bases; bases outside gene matches: 0. CDR1 is GTSNPN, CDR2 SVGIG, per germline (reference sequence).

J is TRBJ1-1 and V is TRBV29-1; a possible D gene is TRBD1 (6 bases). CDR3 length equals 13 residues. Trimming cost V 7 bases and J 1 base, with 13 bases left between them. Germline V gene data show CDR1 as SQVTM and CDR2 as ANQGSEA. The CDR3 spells CSAHRDSNTEAFF. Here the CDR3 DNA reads TGCAGCGCTCACAGGGACTCGAACACTGAAGCTTTCTTT.

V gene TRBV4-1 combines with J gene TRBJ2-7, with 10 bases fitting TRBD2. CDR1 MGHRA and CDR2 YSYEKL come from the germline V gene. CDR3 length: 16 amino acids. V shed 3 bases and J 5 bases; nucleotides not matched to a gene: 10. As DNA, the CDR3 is TGCGCCAGCAGCCATGGGGAGCGGGGGGGAATCGACGAGCAGTACTTC. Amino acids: CASSHGERGGIDEQYF.

CDR3 sequence (DNA): TGCGCCAGCAGCCAAGGAACTCGGGTGGGGTCCTACAATGAGCAGTTCTTC. Protein: CASSQGTRVGSYNEQFF. The chain joins TRBV4-1 to TRBJ2-1, with D unclear. The V and J ends lost 1 base and 1 base respectively, with 14 bases between them. CDR1 is MGHRA and CDR2 is YSYEKL in the germline V gene. The CDR3 is 17 residues long.

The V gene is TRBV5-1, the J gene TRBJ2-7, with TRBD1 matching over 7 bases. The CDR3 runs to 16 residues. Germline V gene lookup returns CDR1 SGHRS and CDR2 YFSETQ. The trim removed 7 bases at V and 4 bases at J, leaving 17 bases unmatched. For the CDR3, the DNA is TGCGCCAGCTCCACATGGGGGAGACAGGGACGGTACGAGCAGTACTTC. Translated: CASSTWGRQGRYEQYF.

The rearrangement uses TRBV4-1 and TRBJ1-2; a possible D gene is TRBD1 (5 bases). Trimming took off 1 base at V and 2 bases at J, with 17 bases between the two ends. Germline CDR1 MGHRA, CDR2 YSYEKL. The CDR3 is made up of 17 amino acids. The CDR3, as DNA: TGCGCCAGCAGCCAAGTAGGAGGGAGGGGCATAAACTATGGCTACACCTTC. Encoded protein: CASSQVGGRGINYGYTF.

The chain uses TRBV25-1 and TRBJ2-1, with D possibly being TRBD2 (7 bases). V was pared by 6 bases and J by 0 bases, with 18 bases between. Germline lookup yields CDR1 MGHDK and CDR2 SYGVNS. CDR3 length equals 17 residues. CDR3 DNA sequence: TGTGCCAGCAGAGGCTCCGGACGGGGGGCCTCCTACAATGAGCAGTTCTTC. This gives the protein CASRGSGRGASYNEQFF.

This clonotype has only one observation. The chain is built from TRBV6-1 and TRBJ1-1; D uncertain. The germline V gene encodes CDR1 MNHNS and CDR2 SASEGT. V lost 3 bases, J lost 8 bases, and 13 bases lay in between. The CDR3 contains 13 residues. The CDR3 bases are TGTGCCAGCAGTGAGTACGGGGTGGCGGAAGCTTTCTTT. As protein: CASSEYGVAEAFF.

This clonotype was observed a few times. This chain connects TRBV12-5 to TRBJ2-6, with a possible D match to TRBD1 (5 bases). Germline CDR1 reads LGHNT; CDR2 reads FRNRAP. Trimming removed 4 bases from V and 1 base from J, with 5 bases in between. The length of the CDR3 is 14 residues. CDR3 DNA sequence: TGTGCTAGTGGTTCAGGGTCTGGGGCCAACGTCCTGACTTTC. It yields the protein CASGSGSGANVLTF.

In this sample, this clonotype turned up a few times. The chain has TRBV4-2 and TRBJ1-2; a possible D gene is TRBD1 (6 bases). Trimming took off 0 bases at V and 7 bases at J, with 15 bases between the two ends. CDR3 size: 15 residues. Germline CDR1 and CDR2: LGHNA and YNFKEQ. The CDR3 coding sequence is TGTGCCAGCAGCCAAGATTTCCAGGGGCTAGGTGGCTACACCTTC. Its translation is CASSQDFQGLGGYTF.

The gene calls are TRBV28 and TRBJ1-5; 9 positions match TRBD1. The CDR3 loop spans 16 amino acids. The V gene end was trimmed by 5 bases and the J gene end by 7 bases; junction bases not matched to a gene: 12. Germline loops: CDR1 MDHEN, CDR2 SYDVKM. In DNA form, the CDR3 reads TGTGCCAGCAGTCTCCCTGACAGGGGGTATTCGCAGCCCCAGCATTTT. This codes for CASSLPDRGYSQPQHF.

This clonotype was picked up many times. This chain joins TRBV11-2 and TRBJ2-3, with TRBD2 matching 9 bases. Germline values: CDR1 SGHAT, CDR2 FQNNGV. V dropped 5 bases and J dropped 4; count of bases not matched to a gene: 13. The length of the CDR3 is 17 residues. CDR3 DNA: TGTGCCAGCAGCACTGCTGGTGGCGGGGGGGCCGCAGATACGCAGTATTTT. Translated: CASSTAGGGGAADTQYF. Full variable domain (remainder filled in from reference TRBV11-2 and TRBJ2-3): EAGVAQSPRYKIIEKRQSVAFWCNPISGHATLYWYQQILGQGPKLLIQFQNNGVVDDSQLPKDRFSAERLKGVDSTLKIQPAKLEDSAVYLCASSTAGGGGAADTQYFGPGTRLTVL.

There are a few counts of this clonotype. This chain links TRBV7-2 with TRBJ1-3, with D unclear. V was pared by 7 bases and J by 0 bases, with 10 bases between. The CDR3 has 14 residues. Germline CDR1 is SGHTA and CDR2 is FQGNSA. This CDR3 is CASMESNSGNTIYF. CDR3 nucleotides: TGTGCCAGCATGGAGAGTAACTCTGGAAACACCATATATTTT.

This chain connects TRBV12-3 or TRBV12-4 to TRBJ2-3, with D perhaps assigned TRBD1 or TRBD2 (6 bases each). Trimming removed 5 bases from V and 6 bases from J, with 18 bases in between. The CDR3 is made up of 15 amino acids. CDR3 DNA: TGTGCCAGCAGTCCGCCGGGTTGGGGGGCGGATACGCAGTATTTT. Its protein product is CASSPPGWGADTQYF.

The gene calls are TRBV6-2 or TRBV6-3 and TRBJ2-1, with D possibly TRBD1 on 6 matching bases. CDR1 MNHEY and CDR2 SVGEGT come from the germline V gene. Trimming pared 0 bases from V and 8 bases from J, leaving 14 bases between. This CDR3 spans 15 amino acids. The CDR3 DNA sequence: TGTGCCAGCAGTTACTCTCGCAGGGGTTGGTATGAGCAGTTCTTC. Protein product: CASSYSRRGWYEQFF.

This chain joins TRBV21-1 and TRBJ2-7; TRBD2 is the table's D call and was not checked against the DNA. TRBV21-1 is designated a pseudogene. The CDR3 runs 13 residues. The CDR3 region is CASSGRGGYEQYV. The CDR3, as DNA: TGTGCCAGCAGTGGGAGGGGGGGCTACGAGCAGTACGTC.

The CDR3 DNA reads as TGTGCCAGCAGCTCCATGACAGGGGGTTGGAGTGAGCAGTTCTTC. Translated, it gives CASSSMTGGWSEQFF. J is TRBJ2-1 and V is TRBV5-4; 9 bases fit TRBD1. Germline CDR1 reads SGHNT; CDR2 reads YYREEE (reference sequence). This CDR3 comprises 15 residues. The J segment lost 9 bases and the V segment lost 3 bases, leaving 10 bases of the junction unmatched.

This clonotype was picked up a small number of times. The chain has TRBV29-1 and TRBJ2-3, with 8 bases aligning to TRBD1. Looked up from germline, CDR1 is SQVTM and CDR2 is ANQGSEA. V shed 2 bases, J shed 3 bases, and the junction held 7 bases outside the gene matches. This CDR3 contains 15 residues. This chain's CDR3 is CSVERSTGGTDTQYF. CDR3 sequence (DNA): TGCAGCGTTGAAAGGTCCACAGGGGGAACAGATACGCAGTATTTT.